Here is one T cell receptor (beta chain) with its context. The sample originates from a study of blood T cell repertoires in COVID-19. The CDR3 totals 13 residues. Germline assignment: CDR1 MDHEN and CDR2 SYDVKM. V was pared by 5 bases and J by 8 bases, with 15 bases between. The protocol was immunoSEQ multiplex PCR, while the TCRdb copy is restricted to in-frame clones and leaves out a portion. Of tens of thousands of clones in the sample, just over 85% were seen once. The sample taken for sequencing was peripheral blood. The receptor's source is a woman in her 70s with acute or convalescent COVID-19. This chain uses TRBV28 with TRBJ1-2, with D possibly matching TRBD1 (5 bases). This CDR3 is CASSPTTRGGYTF. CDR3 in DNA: TGTGCCAGCAGTCCGACAACGCGGGGCGGCTACACCTTC.